These T cell receptor beta chains were read from a single sample in a study of graft-versus-host responses after intestinal transplantation. Profiling relied on immunoSEQ multiplex PCR, and the TCRdb table lists in-frame clones only, not all of them. The sample includes fewer than 130,000 clones, just over 90% seen only once; the top ten take 0.5% to 0.6%. Antigens for these TCRs are unknown. The sample here was unstimulated CD8+ T cells sorted from spleen or lymph node cells, taken before intestinal transplant. These TCRs come from a human donor who received an intestinal transplant. The CDR3 runs from the conserved cysteine through the conserved F or W. D genes are given only for firm matches. Only some rows state a clone size, as once, few, many or a class for expanded clones.

d_call j_call v_call clone_size cdr3_nt cdr3_aa
. TRBJ2-7 TRBV6-5 . TGTGCCAGCAGTTTTACTCCCGGGACCTCGTACGAGCAGTACTTC CASSFTPGTSYEQYF
. TRBJ2-1 TRBV30 . TGTGCCTGGAGTGAGGCGGTGAATGAGCAGTTCTTC CAWSEAVNEQFF
. TRBJ2-5 TRBV4-1 . TGCGCCAGCAGCCAACCGTTCCAAGAGACCCAGTACTTC CASSQPFQETQYF
. TRBJ2-3 TRBV5-6 . TGTGCCAGCAGCTTGGAGTCAGATACGCAGTATTTT CASSLESDTQYF
TRBD1 TRBJ1-2 TRBV6-1 . TGTGCCAGCACCCCGGGACAGGGGATGCAATATGGCTACACCTTC CASTPGQGMQYGYTF
. TRBJ1-1 TRBV6-1 . TGTGCCAGCAGTGTTTGGGGGAAAAACACTGAAGCTTTCTTT CASSVWGKNTEAFF
. TRBJ1-5 TRBV27 . TGTGCCAGCAGTTTATCAGGGTTGAATCAGCCCCAGCATTTT CASSLSGLNQPQHF
. TRBJ2-7 TRBV27 . TGTGCCAGCAGTCGGACGGCCCGCTACGAGCAGTACTTC CASSRTARYEQYF
TRBD1 TRBJ2-1 TRBV15 . TGTGCCACCAGCAGTGTTCCCAGGGGGCCTGGGGATGAGCAGTTCTTC CATSSVPRGPGDEQFF
TRBD2 TRBJ2-3 TRBV13 . TGTGCCAGCAGCGGAACTCTAGCGGGAGCGACAGATACGCAGTATTTT CASSGTLAGATDTQYF
. TRBJ2-7 TRBV5-1 . TGCGCCAGCAGCCCTATGGAGGGTTCCGAGCAGTACTTC CASSPMEGSEQYF
TRBD1 TRBJ1-1 TRBV28 . TGTGCCAGCAGTCTCTGGACAGGGTGGGACACTGAAGCTTTCTTT CASSLWTGWDTEAFF
TRBD1 TRBJ2-7 TRBV4-1 . TGCGCCAGCAGCCGCGGACAGGGGGATCCCTACGAGCAGTACTTC CASSRGQGDPYEQYF
TRBD2 TRBJ2-2 TRBV7-7 . TGTGCTAGCAGCTTAGAACCGACTAGCGGCGGGGAGCTGTTTTTT CASSLEPTSGGELFF
TRBD1 TRBJ2-7 TRBV6-5 . TGTGCCAGCGTGGGACAGGGGTTCGGCGAGCAGTACTTC CASVGQGFGEQYF
TRBD2 TRBJ2-1 TRBV18 . TGTGCCAGCTCACCACCCTCGGGCGGGAGGGTCGGTGAGCAGTTCTTC CASSPPSGGRVGEQFF
. TRBJ2-1 TRBV29-1 . TGCAGCGTTGGGATCCCCTACAATGAGCAGTTCTTC CSVGIPYNEQFF
. TRBJ2-1 TRBV7-9 . TGTGCCAGCAGCACTACTAGAGTCTCCTACAATGAGCAGTTCTTC CASSTTRVSYNEQFF
TRBD2 TRBJ2-2 TRBV5-6 . TGTGCCAGCAGCTTCGGGACTAGCACCGGGGAGCTGTTTTTT CASSFGTSTGELFF
. TRBJ2-2 TRBV6-5 . TGTGCCAGCAGTTACGTTGGTGAGAGGGAGCTGTTTTTT CASSYVGERELFF
TRBD2 TRBJ2-1 TRBV27 . TGTGCCAGCAGTTACTCCCACCCTAGCGGGAGTAGAAAGGAGCAGTTCTTC CASSYSHPSGSRKEQFF
. TRBJ1-3 TRBV2 . TGTGCCAGCGTCGGGGGGTCTGGAAACACCATATATTTT CASVGGSGNTIYF
TRBD1 TRBJ2-6 TRBV7-9 . TGTGCCAGCTCCGCCGGGGCAGGGGGCGCAACTGGGGCCAACGTCCTGACTTTC CASSAGAGGATGANVLTF
. TRBJ2-1 TRBV28 . TGTGCCAGCAGTTCACGACTAGTCCCCAATGAGCAGTTCTTC CASSSRLVPNEQFF
. TRBJ1-1 TRBV15 . TGTGCCACCAGCAGAGATGAGAGCACTGAAGCTTTCTTT CATSRDESTEAFF
. TRBJ1-2 TRBV28 . TGTGCCAGCAGTTTACGGCAGGAGGGTGGCTACACCTTC CASSLRQEGGYTF
TRBD2 TRBJ2-1 TRBV7-9 . TGTGCCAGCGGGACTAGTCTTGACTCCAATGAGCAGTTCTTC CASGTSLDSNEQFF
. TRBJ1-1 TRBV5-6 . TGTGCCAGCAGCACCGGAGGGTCCTTGAACACTGAAGCTTTCTTT CASSTGGSLNTEAFF
. TRBJ2-5 TRBV19 . TGTGCCAGTACTTCCCGAGGATGGGTTGGAGAGACCCAGTACTTC CASTSRGWVGETQYF
. TRBJ2-7 TRBV6-6 . TGTGCCAGCAGTCCACTTGGGGGCCATGTTTACGAGCAGTACTTC CASSPLGGHVYEQYF
TRBD1 TRBJ2-7 TRBV28 . TGTGCCACCACGTCAGGGGGTTGGGTCGACGAGCAGTACTTC CATTSGGWVDEQYF
TRBD2 TRBJ2-7 TRBV29-1 once TGCAGCGTAGCCGGGACTAACTCCTACGAGCAGTACTTC CSVAGTNSYEQYF
. TRBJ2-7 TRBV19 . TGTGCCAGTAGTGCTCTGAACTACGAGCAGTACTTC CASSALNYEQYF
. TRBJ2-1 TRBV28 . TGTGCCAGCACTGCCGAAGTCAATGAGCAGTTCTTC CASTAEVNEQFF
. TRBJ2-1 TRBV7-9 . TGTGCCAGCAGTTCATACATTTCGGGATTTGAGGTGGATGAGCAGTTCTTC CASSSYISGFEVDEQFF
. TRBJ2-1 TRBV7-9 few TGTGCCAGCAGCCCGGGTCTAGCAGGCGAGCAGTTCTTC CASSPGLAGEQFF
TRBD1 TRBJ1-5 TRBV2 . TGTGCCAGCAGTGAAAAGACAGGGAACAATCAGCCCCAGCATTTT CASSEKTGNNQPQHF
. TRBJ2-3 TRBV5-1 . TGCGCCAGCAGCGGCCCGCTGGACCGCCGAATCACAGATACGCAGTATTTT CASSGPLDRRITDTQYF
. TRBJ2-5 TRBV7-2 once TGTGCCAGCAGCTTAGCGGTATCAGCGTTGGGAGAACCCACCCAAGAGACCCAGTACTTC CASSLAVSALGEPTQETQYF
. TRBJ2-7 TRBV5-1 once TGCGCCAGCAGCTTGGATTTTAGAGGGTCCCCTGTTTGGGAGCAGTACTTC CASSLDFRGSPVWEQYF
. TRBJ2-1 TRBV7-9 . TGTGCCAGCAGCCCGTTAGCGGTCACTGAGCAGTTCTTC CASSPLAVTEQFF
. TRBJ1-1 TRBV7-3 . TGTGCCAGCAGCTTAACGGTGAACACTGAAGCTTTCTTT CASSLTVNTEAFF
. TRBJ2-3 TRBV9 . TGTGCCAGCAGCGGACCCTCTAGCGCCAGCACAGATACGCAGTATTTT CASSGPSSASTDTQYF
. TRBJ2-3 TRBV21-1 . TGTGCCAGCAGCAATAGGCGTTTGGGTCAGTCTGGCACAGATACGCAGTATTTT CASSNRRLGQSGTDTQYF
. TRBJ2-7 TRBV27 . TGTGCCAGCAGTTTAAGTGGGAAGGGGGCCTACGAGCAGTACTTC CASSLSGKGAYEQYF
. TRBJ2-7 TRBV19 . TGTGCCAGTAGTATTGGGGGACTTGCCGAGCAGTACTTC CASSIGGLAEQYF
TRBD2 TRBJ2-7 TRBV13 . TGTGCCAGCAGCTCCCGGACTAGGAGCCTCAGCTACGAGCAGTACTTC CASSSRTRSLSYEQYF
. TRBJ2-3 TRBV10-3 . TGTGCCATCAGAACCGGGACACGCCGCACAGATACGCAGTATTTT CAIRTGTRRTDTQYF
. TRBJ2-1 TRBV7-9 . TGTGCCAGCAGCTTAGTAAGGAATGAGCAGTTCTTC CASSLVRNEQFF
TRBD2 TRBJ2-3 TRBV11-2 . TGTGCCAGCAGCTTAGGGGGGAGGGCCACAGATACGCAGTATTTT CASSLGGRATDTQYF
. TRBJ1-2 TRBV28 . TGTGCCAGCAGTTTATATAACTATGGCTACACCTTC CASSLYNYGYTF
TRBD2 TRBJ2-1 TRBV19 . TGTGCCAGTACTAGCGGGACGGGGTACAATGAGCAGTTCTTC CASTSGTGYNEQFF
TRBD2 TRBJ2-7 TRBV27 once TGTGCCAGCAGCCCCCTAGGAGCGGGAGGCCGTTACGAGCAGTACTTC CASSPLGAGGRYEQYF
TRBD1 TRBJ2-1 TRBV7-3 . TGTGCCAGTGGACAGGGGGGATACAATGAGCAGTTCTTC CASGQGGYNEQFF
. TRBJ1-2 TRBV7-9 . TGTGCCAGCAGCTTAGTGGGACTCCTGGACGATGGCTACACCTTC CASSLVGLLDDGYTF
. TRBJ1-3 TRBV7-3 . TGTGCCAGCAGCTCTCGCCCCCCAGGGGACACTGGAAACACCATATATTTT CASSSRPPGDTGNTIYF
. TRBJ1-2 TRBV6-1 . TGTGCCAGCGCCGCCGAGTGGGTCTATGGCTACACCTTC CASAAEWVYGYTF
. TRBJ1-1 TRBV6-5 . TGTGCCAGCAGCTCTGGGTCCACAGGGTTCACTGAAGCTTTCTTT CASSSGSTGFTEAFF
. TRBJ2-1 TRBV7-7 . TGTGCTAGCAGCTTAAACTCCTTATACAATGAGCAGTTCTTC CASSLNSLYNEQFF